This T cell receptor (beta chain) was identified during a study of blood T cell repertoires in COVID-19. TCRdb keeps only in-frame clones here, not all; method: immunoSEQ multiplex PCR. Here the sample spans 450,000 or so clones, 70% to 90% being singletons. Germline CDR1 is MDHEN and CDR2 is SYDVKM. Trimming removed 5 bases at V and 4 bases at J, with 8 bases between. CDR3 length: 12 amino acids. The receptor was isolated from a woman in her forties with COVID-19, enrolled during active disease. The chain combines TRBV28 with TRBJ2-5, with D unresolved. Sequencing was performed on peripheral blood. The chain's CDR3 is CASSPAGETQYF. DNA for the CDR3: TGTGCCAGCAGTCCCGCCGGAGAGACCCAGTACTTC.